The rows below give T cell receptor beta chains drawn from one sample of a study of T cell repertoires in cytomegalovirus infection. No antigen is known for these receptors. From the reads, TCRdb called clonotypes with MiXCR, one entry per CDR3 protein. Of about 110,000 distinct CDR3 sequences in the sample, under 30% were seen once. Sequenced here: CD8+ T cells from cultured PBMCs, sampled from culture after CMV antigen stimulation. These receptor sequences come from a human donor in good health (CMV status not recorded). Some clones in this sample may be carry-over from other donors' samples. Each CDR3 is given with its conserved first and last residue. The D gene is left open where the match is weak. The size entry is marked missing in some rows and otherwise reads once, few, many or a size class.

v_call	clone_size	j_call	d_call	cdr3_nt	cdr3_aa
TRBV7-6	-	TRBJ2-7	-	TGTGCCAGCAGTTCGACAGGTTACGAGCAGTACTTC	CASSSTGYEQYF
TRBV5-1	-	TRBJ1-2	TRBD1	TGCGCCAGCAGCGGGAATCGGGACAGGAACTATGGCTACACCTTC	CASSGNRDRNYGYTF
TRBV2	many	TRBJ2-1	TRBD1	TGTGCCAGCAGTGAGGACAGGGGGGAAAATGAGCAGTTCTTC	CASSEDRGENEQFF
TRBV19	many	TRBJ1-4	-	TGTGCCAGTAGTATCCAGGACACCAAAGCCGAAAAACTGTTTTTT	CASSIQDTKAEKLFF
TRBV7-9	few	TRBJ1-1	TRBD1	TGTGCCAGCAGTCCCGGGACAGGAGACACTGAAGCTTTCTTT	CASSPGTGDTEAFF
TRBV2	-	TRBJ2-1	TRBD2	TGTGCCAGCAGTGAAGCGCTTCGGCTAGCGGACACTGTGAATGAGCAGTTCTTC	CASSEALRLADTVNEQFF
TRBV10-3	many	TRBJ1-6	-	TGTGCCATCAGTGACGACCGGGAAGTTTCACCCCTCCACTTT	CAISDDREVSPLHF
TRBV6-4	-	TRBJ2-1	-	TGTGCCAGCAGTGACTCAAGACAGAAGGATGAGCAGTTCTTC	CASSDSRQKDEQFF
TRBV28	many	TRBJ2-1	-	TGTGCCAGCACCGTGGGCGGGGGCGATACCTACAATGAGCAGTTCTTC	CASTVGGGDTYNEQFF
TRBV20-1	-	TRBJ2-5	TRBD2	TGCAGTGCTAGAGGGCCCCTCGCGGGGGGGCCTGAGACCCAGTACTTC	CSARGPLAGGPETQYF
TRBV24-1	few	TRBJ2-7	TRBD2	TGTGCCACCAGTGATTTGCGGGGGGGAGAGCAGTACTTC	CATSDLRGGEQYF
TRBV7-8	-	TRBJ1-1	TRBD1	TGTGCCAGCAGCCGTGCAGGGGGGTCTGAAGCTTTCTTT	CASSRAGGSEAFF
TRBV5-4	-	TRBJ1-1	TRBD1	TGTGCCAGCAGCTTTACAGGGGCGGACACTGAAGCTTTCTTT	CASSFTGADTEAFF
TRBV5-4	few	TRBJ1-6	-	TGTGCCAGCGGGGCTAGGGGCTATAATTCACCCCTCCACTTT	CASGARGYNSPLHF
TRBV9	-	TRBJ1-3	TRBD1	TGTGCCAGCAGCCTACAGGGGGCTGGAAACACCATATATTTT	CASSLQGAGNTIYF
TRBV7-6	-	TRBJ1-2	-	TGTGCCAGCAGCATCCCGGGCCCTTATGGCTACACCTTC	CASSIPGPYGYTF
TRBV27	once	TRBJ2-5	-	TGTGCCAGCAGTCCGTGGCAGCAAGGGGAGACCCAGTACTTC	CASSPWQQGETQYF